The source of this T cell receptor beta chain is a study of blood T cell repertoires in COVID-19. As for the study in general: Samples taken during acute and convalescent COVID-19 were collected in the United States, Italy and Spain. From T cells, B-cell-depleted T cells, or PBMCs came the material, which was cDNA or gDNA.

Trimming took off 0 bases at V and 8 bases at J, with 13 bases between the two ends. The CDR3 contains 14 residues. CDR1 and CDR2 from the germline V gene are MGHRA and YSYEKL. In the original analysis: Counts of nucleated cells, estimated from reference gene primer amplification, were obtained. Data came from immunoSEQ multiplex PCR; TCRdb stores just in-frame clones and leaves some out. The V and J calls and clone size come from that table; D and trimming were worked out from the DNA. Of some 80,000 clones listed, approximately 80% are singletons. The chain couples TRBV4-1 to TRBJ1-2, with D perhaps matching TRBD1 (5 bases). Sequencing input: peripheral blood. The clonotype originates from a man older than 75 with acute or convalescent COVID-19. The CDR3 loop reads CASSQDSGGYGYTF. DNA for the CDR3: TGCGCCAGCAGCCAAGATTCGGGGGGATACGGCTACACCTTC.